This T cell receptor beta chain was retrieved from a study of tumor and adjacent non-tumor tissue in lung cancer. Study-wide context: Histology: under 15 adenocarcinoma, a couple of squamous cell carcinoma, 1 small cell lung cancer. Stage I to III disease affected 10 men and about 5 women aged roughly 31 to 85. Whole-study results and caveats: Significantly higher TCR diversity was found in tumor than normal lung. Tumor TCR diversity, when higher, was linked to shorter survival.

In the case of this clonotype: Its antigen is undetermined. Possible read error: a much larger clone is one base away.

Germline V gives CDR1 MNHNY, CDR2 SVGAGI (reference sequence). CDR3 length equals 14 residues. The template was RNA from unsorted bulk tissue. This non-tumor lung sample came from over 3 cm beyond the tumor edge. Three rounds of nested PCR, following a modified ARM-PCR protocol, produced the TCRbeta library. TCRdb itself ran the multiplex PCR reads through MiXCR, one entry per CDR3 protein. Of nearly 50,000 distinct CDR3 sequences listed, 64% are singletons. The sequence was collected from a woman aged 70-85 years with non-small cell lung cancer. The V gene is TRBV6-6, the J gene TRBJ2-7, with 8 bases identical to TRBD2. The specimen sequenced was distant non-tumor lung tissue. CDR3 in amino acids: CANSPGTRNLEQYF. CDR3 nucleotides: TGTGCCAACAGTCCCGGGACTAGGAATCTCGAGCAGTACTTC.